Below are 3 T cell receptor beta chains sequenced from a single sample in a study of chemoradiotherapy in HPV16-positive cancers. The table came from immunoSEQ multiplex PCR; TCRdb's copy has only in-frame clones and leaves some out. The sample shows nearly 35,000 clones, roughly 90% of them seen only once. The sequences come from blood, collected from a patient who underwent chemoradiotherapy. The receptor source for this set is a human donor with HPV-associated anogenital cancer.

This clone turned up a few times. The V and J genes are TRBV19 and TRBJ2-7; D is possibly TRBD1 (6 bases). The CDR3 loop spans 13 amino acids. V lost 5 bases and J lost 3, with 11 bases in between. From germline, CDR1 is LNHDA and CDR2 SQIVND (reference sequence). CDR3 nucleotide sequence: TGTGCCAGTAGTGCCCGGGACAACTACGAGCAGTACTTC. This gives the protein CASSARDNYEQYF.

This clone has a handful of counts. The J gene is TRBJ1-2, the V gene TRBV5-6; D might be TRBD1 (6 bases). The CDR3 runs to 14 residues. V was clipped by 1 base and J by 7 bases, with 14 bases between them. Germline V gives CDR1 SGHDT, CDR2 YYEEEE. In nucleotides, the CDR3 is TGTGCCAGCAGCTTGAGGGGGTTCGATCCTGGCTACACCTTC. Its translation is CASSLRGFDPGYTF.

The chain joins TRBV5-1 to TRBJ1-1; tentatively, D is TRBD1 (5 bases). Germline-derived CDR1 and CDR2 are SGHRS and YFSETQ. This CDR3 is built from 14 residues. Trimming pared 4 bases from V and 3 bases from J, leaving 13 bases between. CDR3 nucleotide sequence: TGCGCCAGCAGCCTCCGGAGAGGGGACACTGAAGCTTTCTTT. It translates to CASSLRRGDTEAFF.